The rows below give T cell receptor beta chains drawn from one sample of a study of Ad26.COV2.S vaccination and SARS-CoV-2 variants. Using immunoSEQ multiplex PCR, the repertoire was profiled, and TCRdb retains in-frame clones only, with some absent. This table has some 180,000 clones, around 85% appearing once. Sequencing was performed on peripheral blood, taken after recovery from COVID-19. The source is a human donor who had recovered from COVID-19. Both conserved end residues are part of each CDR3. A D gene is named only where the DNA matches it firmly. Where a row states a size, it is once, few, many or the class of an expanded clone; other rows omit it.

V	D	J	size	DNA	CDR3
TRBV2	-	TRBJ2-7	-	TGTGCCAGCAGTGAACGGCTACCTTACGAGCAGTACTTC	CASSERLPYEQYF
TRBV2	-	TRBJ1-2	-	TGTGCCAGCAATCCAGGGGCCTATGGCTACACCTTC	CASNPGAYGYTF
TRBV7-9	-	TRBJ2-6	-	TGTGCCAGCAGCTTAATCGACCCGGGTCGAGGGGCCAACGTCCTGACTTTC	CASSLIDPGRGANVLTF
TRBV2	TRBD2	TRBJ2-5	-	TGTGCCAGCATGGGGACTAGCGGGAGGCAAGAGACCCAGTACTTC	CASMGTSGRQETQYF
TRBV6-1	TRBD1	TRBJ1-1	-	TGTGCCAGCAGTGACAGGGGGCGAAGTGAAGCTTTCTTT	CASSDRGRSEAFF
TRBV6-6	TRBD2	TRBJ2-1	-	TGTGCCAGCAGTAAACTGGGACTAACAGCTGAGCAGTTCTTC	CASSKLGLTAEQFF
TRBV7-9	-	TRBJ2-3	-	TGTGCCAGCTTAGACAGGCCAGGGTTGGATACGCAGTATTTT	CASLDRPGLDTQYF
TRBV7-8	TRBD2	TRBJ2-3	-	TGTGCCAGCGGGAGCGGGAGAGATACGCAGTATTTT	CASGSGRDTQYF
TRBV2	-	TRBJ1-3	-	TGTGCCAGCCTCCCCATCCATCCCGTCTCTGGAAACACCATATATTTT	CASLPIHPVSGNTIYF
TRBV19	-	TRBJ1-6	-	TGTGCCAGTAGTATCAGGACAGACCTTTATTCACCCCTCCACTTT	CASSIRTDLYSPLHF
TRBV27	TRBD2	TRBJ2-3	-	TGTGCCAGCGACTCCTTCTTGCGGGGGGGCACAGATACGCAGTATTTT	CASDSFLRGGTDTQYF
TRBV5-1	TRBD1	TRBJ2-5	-	TGCGCCAGCAGCCCGGGACAGGGGTACGGGACCCAGTACTTC	CASSPGQGYGTQYF
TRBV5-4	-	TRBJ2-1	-	TGTGCCAGCAGCGTCGGGACTTACAATGAGCAGTTCTTC	CASSVGTYNEQFF
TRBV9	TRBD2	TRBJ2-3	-	TGTGCCAGCAGCGTAGCTACCTCGATGGGGGAGGGCCTTTGGGATACGCAGTATTTT	CASSVATSMGEGLWDTQYF
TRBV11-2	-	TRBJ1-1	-	TGTGCCAGCAGCTTAGGCAGGGTCGAGGCTTTCTTT	CASSLGRVEAFF
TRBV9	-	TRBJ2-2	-	TGTGCCAGCAGCGTAGACGGGGGATCTCTTACCGGGGAGCTGTTTTTT	CASSVDGGSLTGELFF
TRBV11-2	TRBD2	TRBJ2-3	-	TGTGCCAGCAGCTTAGATCACAGGACTAGCGGGAGCACAGATACGCAGTATTTT	CASSLDHRTSGSTDTQYF
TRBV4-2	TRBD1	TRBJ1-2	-	TGTGCCAGCAGCTTGAATCGGGACAGGGGTAGCCCGGGGAGCTATGGCTACACCTTC	CASSLNRDRGSPGSYGYTF
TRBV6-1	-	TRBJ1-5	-	TGTGCCAGCAGTGAAGGAACGGGATTTAGCAATCAGCCCCAGCATTTT	CASSEGTGFSNQPQHF
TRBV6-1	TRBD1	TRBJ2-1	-	TGTGCCAGCAGTGAAAGAGGGACAGGGTTGCATGAGCAGTTCTTC	CASSERGTGLHEQFF
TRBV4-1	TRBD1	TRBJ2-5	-	TGCGCCAGCAGCCAAGTGCGGACAGGGGGTGGGGAGACCCAGTACTTC	CASSQVRTGGGETQYF
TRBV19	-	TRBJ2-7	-	TGTGCCAGTAGTTCTAGGACAGCCTTCTCCTACGAGCAGTACTTC	CASSSRTAFSYEQYF
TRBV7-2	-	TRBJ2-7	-	TGTGCCAGCAGCTTGGACAGATCCTACGAGCAGTACTTC	CASSLDRSYEQYF
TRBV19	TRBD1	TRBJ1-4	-	TGTGCCAGTAGCCCAGGGGGCGCACGGTATGAAAAACTGTTTTTT	CASSPGGARYEKLFF
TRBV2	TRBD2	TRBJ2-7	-	TGTGCCAGCCAGGGACTAGATTTCTACGAGCAGTACTTC	CASQGLDFYEQYF
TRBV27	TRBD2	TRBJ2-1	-	TGTGCCAGCAGTTCACCAGGGACTAGCGGGTACAATGAGCAGTTCTTC	CASSSPGTSGYNEQFF
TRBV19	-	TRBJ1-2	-	TGTGCCAGTAGTCCGGGGCCCAGGAATGATGGCTACACCTTC	CASSPGPRNDGYTF
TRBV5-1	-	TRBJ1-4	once	TGCGCCAGCAGCTGGACCTGGGGGTTTAATGAAAAACTGTTTTTT	CASSWTWGFNEKLFF
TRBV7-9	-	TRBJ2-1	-	TGTGCCAGCAGCTTAAAGGTATACAATGAGCAGTTCTTC	CASSLKVYNEQFF
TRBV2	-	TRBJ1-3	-	TGTGCCAGCAGTGAAGGGGCTTACTTGAGCTCTGGAAACACCATATATTTT	CASSEGAYLSSGNTIYF
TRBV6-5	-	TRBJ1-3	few	TGTGCCAGCAGTTTCAACTCTGGAAACACCATATATTTT	CASSFNSGNTIYF
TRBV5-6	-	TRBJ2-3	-	TGTGCCAGCAGTTACCTAAAGGGCAGGATCACAGATACGCAGTATTTT	CASSYLKGRITDTQYF
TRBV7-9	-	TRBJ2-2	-	TGTGCCAGCAGCCAACGGCCAGCAGGGACGAACACCGGGGAGCTGTTTTTT	CASSQRPAGTNTGELFF
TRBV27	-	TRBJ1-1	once	TGTGCCAGCAGTTTATCTTATAGCCGGATGAACACTGAAGCTTTCTTT	CASSLSYSRMNTEAFF
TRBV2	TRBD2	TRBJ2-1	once	TGTGCCAGCAGCTTAACAGCGGGAGGTCAGGATGAGCAGTTCTTC	CASSLTAGGQDEQFF
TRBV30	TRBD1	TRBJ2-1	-	TGTGCCTGGAGTCTCCTCGGGACAGGGGCTTTCATAGGCTACAATGAGCAGTTCTTC	CAWSLLGTGAFIGYNEQFF
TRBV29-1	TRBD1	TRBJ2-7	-	TGCAGCGCCAGGGACAGCTCCTACGAGCAGTACTTC	CSARDSSYEQYF
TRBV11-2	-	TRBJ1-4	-	TGTGCCAGCAGCCCCCCCTTTAATGAAAAACTGTTTTTT	CASSPPFNEKLFF
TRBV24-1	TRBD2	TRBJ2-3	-	TGTGCCGCCCAATCACAAAAAACGGGAGGGCCTTCTGATACGCAGTATTTT	CAAQSQKTGGPSDTQYF
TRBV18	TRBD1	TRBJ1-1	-	TGTGCCAGCTCACCTATCCCCCGACAGGGACACACTGAAGCTTTCTTT	CASSPIPRQGHTEAFF
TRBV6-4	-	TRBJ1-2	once	TGTGCCAGCAGTCCTTCAGGGGTAGCTAACTATGGCTACACCTTC	CASSPSGVANYGYTF
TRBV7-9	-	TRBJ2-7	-	TGTGCCAGCAGCGGGACCTTGGGGGAGCAGTACTTC	CASSGTLGEQYF
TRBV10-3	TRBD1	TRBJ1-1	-	TGTGCCATCAGTGGCCGGGACAGAATGACTGAAGCTTTCTTT	CAISGRDRMTEAFF
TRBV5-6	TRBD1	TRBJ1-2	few	TGTGCCAGCAGCCCGGACAGGAACTATGGCTACACCTTC	CASSPDRNYGYTF
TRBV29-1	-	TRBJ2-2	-	TGCAGCGTTGTGGGGTGGCCCACCGGGGAGCTGTTTTTT	CSVVGWPTGELFF
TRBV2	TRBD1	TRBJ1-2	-	TGTGCCAGCAGTGCGGGCAGGGGGGGGTATGGCTACACCTTC	CASSAGRGGYGYTF
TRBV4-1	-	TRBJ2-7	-	TGCGCCAGCAGAGGAGGGGGTCGGGCGTACTTC	CASRGGGRAYF
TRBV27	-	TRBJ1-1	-	TGTGCCAGTACTCGGGGGGGCGGCACTGAAGCTTTCTTT	CASTRGGGTEAFF
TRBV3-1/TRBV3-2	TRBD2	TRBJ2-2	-	TGTGCCAGCATGGGACTAGCGGGAACCGGGGAGCTGTTTTTT	CASMGLAGTGELFF
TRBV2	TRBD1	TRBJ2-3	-	TGTGCCAGTTTCGGGACAGCTAGCACAGATACGCAGTATTTT	CASFGTASTDTQYF
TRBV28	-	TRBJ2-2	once	TGTGCCAGCAGTTTAAAAACAGGGTGGGGCACCGGGGAGCTGTTTTTT	CASSLKTGWGTGELFF
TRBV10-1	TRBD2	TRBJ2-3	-	TGCGCCAGCAGTTTAGCGGGAATACAAGATACGCAGTATTTT	CASSLAGIQDTQYF
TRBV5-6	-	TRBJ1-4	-	TGTGCCAGCAGCTTTGGGGATGAAAAACTGTTTTTT	CASSFGDEKLFF